This T cell receptor (beta chain) is from a study of blood T cell repertoires in COVID-19. Background on the study: Sites across the United States, Italy and Spain contributed samples from acute and convalescent COVID-19. PBMCs, B-cell-depleted T cells, or T cells provided the cDNA or gDNA that made up the material.

Germline V lookup: CDR1 MNHNS, CDR2 SASEGT. V shed 3 bases, J shed 7 bases, and the junction held 7 bases outside the gene matches. The CDR3 length is 15 residues. The Seattle site enrolled patients during active infection and followed them longitudinally. In the original processing: By means of reference gene primer amplification, nucleated cell counts were estimated. Repertoires were generated with immunoSEQ multiplex PCR, while TCRdb's copy carries only in-frame clones and drops some. The D gene and trimming were derived from the DNA, and the V and J assignments and clone size from that table. Of 250,000 to 350,000 clones in the sample, roughly 92% were seen once.

The receptor was derived from a woman in her thirties with COVID-19, enrolled during active disease. The source material was peripheral blood. The chain recombines TRBV6-1 with TRBJ2-1; 9 positions agree with TRBD2. CDR3 protein: CASSDPGLAINEQFF. CDR3 nucleotide sequence: TGTGCCAGCAGTGATCCCGGACTAGCGATTAATGAGCAGTTCTTC.